This TCR beta chain was obtained from a study of T cells after yellow fever vaccination. CDR1 is MNHEY, CDR2 SVGAGI, per germline. CDR3 length: 15 amino acids. Trimming removed 0 bases from V and 3 bases from J, with 10 bases in between. TCRdb redid the calling of the 5' RACE reads with MiXCR, one entry per CDR3 protein. The sample yields roughly 70,000 distinct CDR3 sequences, roughly 8% seen once. The table lists this clonotype with many counts. The chain combines TRBV6-5 with TRBJ2-3; no firm D call. The sequence derives from a man in his thirties or forties who received the YFV17D yellow fever vaccine. The sequencing used CD8+ T cells sorted from PBMCs, collected on the day of the yellow fever booster vaccination. DNA of the CDR3: TGTGCCAGCAGTTACTCGCCGTTCCAGACAGATACGCAGTATTTT. Translating it yields CASSYSPFQTDTQYF.